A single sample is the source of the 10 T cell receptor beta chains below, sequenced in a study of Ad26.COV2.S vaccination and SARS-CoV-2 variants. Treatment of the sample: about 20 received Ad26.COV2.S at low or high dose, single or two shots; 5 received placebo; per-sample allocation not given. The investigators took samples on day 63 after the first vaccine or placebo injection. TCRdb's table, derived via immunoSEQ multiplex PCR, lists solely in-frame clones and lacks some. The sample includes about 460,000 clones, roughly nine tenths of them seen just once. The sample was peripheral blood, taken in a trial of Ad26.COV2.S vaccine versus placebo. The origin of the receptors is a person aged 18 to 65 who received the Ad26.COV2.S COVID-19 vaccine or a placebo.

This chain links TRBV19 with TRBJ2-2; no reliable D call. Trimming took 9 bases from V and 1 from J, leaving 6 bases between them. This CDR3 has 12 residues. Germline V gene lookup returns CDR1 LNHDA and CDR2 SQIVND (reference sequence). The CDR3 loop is CASIRNTGELFF. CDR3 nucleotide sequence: TGTGCCAGCATACGGAACACCGGGGAGCTGTTTTTT.

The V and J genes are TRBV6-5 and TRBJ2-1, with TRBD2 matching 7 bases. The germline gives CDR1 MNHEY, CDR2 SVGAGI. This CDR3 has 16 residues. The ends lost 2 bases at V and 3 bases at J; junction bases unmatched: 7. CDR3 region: CASSYLGGRIYNEQFF. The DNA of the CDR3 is TGTGCCAGCAGTTACCTGGGCGGGAGAATCTACAATGAGCAGTTCTTC.

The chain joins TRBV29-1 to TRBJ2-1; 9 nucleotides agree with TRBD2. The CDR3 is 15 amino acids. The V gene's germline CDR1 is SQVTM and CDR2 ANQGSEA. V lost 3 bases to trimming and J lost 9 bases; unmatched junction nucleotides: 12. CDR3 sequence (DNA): TGCAGCGTTGAGTTGGCGGGAGGGCCGGGTCCTGAGCAGTTCTTC. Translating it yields CSVELAGGPGPEQFF.

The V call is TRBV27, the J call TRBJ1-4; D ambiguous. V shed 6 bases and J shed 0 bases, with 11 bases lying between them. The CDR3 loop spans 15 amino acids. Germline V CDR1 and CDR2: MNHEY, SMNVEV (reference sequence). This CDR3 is CASSPETATNEKLFF. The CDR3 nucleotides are TGTGCCAGCAGCCCAGAGACTGCAACTAATGAAAAACTGTTTTTT. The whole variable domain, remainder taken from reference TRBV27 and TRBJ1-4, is EAQVTQNPRYLITVTGKKLTVTCSQNMNHEYMSWYRQDPGLGLRQIYYSMNVEVTDKGDVPEGYKVSRKEKRNFPLILESPSPNQTSLYFCASSPETATNEKLFFGSGTQLSVL.

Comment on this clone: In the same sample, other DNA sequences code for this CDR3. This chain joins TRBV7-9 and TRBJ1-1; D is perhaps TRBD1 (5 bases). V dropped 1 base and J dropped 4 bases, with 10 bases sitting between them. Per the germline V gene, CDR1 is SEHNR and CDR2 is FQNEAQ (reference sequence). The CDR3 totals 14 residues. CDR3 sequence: CASSLGAGGTEAFF. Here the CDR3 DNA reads TGTGCCAGCAGCTTAGGGGCGGGGGGCACTGAAGCTTTCTTT.

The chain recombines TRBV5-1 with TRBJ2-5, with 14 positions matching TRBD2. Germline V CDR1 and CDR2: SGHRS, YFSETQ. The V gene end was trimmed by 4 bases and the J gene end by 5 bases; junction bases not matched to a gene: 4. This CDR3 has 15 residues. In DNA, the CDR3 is TGCGCCAGCAGCCCGGGACTAGCGGGAGTTGAGACCCAGTACTTC. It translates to CASSPGLAGVETQYF.

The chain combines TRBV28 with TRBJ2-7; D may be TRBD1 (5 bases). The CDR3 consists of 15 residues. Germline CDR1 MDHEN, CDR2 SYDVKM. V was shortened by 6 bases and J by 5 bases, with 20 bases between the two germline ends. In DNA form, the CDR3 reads TGTGCCAGCAGCACCCGTTGGCCGACGACAGACGAGCAGTACTTC. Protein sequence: CASSTRWPTTDEQYF.

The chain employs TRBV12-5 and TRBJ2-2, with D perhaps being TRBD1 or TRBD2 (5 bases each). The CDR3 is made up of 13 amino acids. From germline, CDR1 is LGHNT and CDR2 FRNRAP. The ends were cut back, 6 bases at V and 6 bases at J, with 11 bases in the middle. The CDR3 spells CASGRDGAGELFF. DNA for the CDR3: TGTGCTAGTGGCAGGGACGGTGCCGGGGAGCTGTTTTTT.

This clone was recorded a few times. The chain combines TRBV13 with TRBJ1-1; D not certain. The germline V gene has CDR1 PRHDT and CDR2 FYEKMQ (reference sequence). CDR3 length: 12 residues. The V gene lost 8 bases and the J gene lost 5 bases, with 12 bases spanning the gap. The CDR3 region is CASSRGVTEAFF. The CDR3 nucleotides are TGTGCCAGCTCCCGCGGGGTAACTGAAGCTTTCTTT.

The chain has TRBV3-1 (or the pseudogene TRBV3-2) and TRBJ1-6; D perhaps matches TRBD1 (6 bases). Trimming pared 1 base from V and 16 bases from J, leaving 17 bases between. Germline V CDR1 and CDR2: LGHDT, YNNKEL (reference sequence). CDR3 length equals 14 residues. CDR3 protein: CASSQGGASTKLHF. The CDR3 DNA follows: TGTGCCAGCAGCCAAGGGGGGGCGAGTACCAAACTCCACTTT.